This T cell receptor beta chain originates from a study of shared clonotypes between healthy human individuals (dated by TCRdb to 2018 to 2020). With regard to the full study: A couple of women and a few men aged 18 to 49 years were included in the cohort. For each donor, three plates each were used for CD4 naive and CD4 memory, two plates were used for CD8 naive, and one plate was used for CD8 memory. The study deeply sequenced blood TCR repertoires of about 5 healthy adults to estimate repertoire size and the extent of clonotype sharing between individuals. Different laboratories and diverse techniques were used to prepare libraries and sequence TCR repertoires, to increase sequencing depth and limit assay-specific biases. Per donor, leukapheresis produced somewhere between about 0.8 and 9 billion PBMCs. On the study overall, not on this receptor specifically: The genetic and exposure-history diversity represented was limited by the small number of donors. Across four donors, approximately 5% of naive CD4, roughly 3.5% of naive CD8, 2% to 2.5% of memory CD4, and 0.4% to 0.45% of memory CD8 clonotypes were shared. Sampling was limited to blood, and TCR repertoires in tissue likely differ from TCR repertoires in blood. Estimated clonotype richness was generally larger for naive than for memory subsets. Pairwise subsampling indicated that sequencing depth was expected to affect the degree of clonotype sharing among donors. Incomplete sequencing was indicated by rarefaction of sorted-subset datasets, despite the large sequencing depth. Compared with non-shared clonotypes, the clonotypes found in all four sorted-subset donors had higher generation probabilities.

In regard to this clone: Its antigen is still unknown. Per-base qualities were not stored, and no clone one base away is much larger.

Its CDR3 holds 15 amino acids, cysteine through phenylalanine. Only CDR3 DNA is held: 45 bases, read in frame from base 1. A distance of 9 bases separates the germline ends of V and J, which lose 2 bases and 0 bases respectively. CDR1 and CDR2, looked up from the germline V gene, are SGHDT and YYEEEE. The donors were healthy, HIV-negative adults who had no recently reported acute infections or vaccinations. Every donor was a Caucasian adult residing in Nashville, Tennessee, USA. CD4+ T cells were enriched by magnetic negative selection, after which naive cells were positively selected on CD45RA and the negative fraction was taken as the memory subset. After blood collection by leukapheresis, PBMCs were isolated using Ficoll-Histopaque density gradient centrifugation and then cryopreserved in the vapor phase of liquid nitrogen. Purity and quantity of every magnetically sorted T cell population were checked by analytical flow cytometry. Genomic DNA was isolated from each sorted fraction and quantified by UV absorbance on a Nanodrop 2000c.

Using the deep immunoSEQ assay, TCR CDR3 regions were amplified from genomic DNA by multiplex PCR. Genomic DNA extracted from each cell subset was distributed evenly over all wells of several immunoSEQ 96-well plates, and each plate served as one replicate. For sorted subsets, about 0.2 ug genomic DNA, equal to about 30,000 T cell genomes, was loaded into each replicate PCR. Purified libraries were measured with a Qubit 3.0 fluorometer, size-checked on a Bioanalyzer 2100, and measured again with the KAPA Library Quantification kit. A separate single-read 150-cycle Illumina NextSeq 550 flow cell was used to sequence each immunoSEQ 96-well plate. The paper's processing steps were these. Because only junctional sequences without quality scores were contained in the immunoSEQ output, filtering matching that applied to full-length reads could not be performed. To assign V/J genes and CDR3, sequences were annotated against IMGT germline references using PyIR, a Python wrapper for IgBLAST v1.9. Any read was removed if the V/J assignment was weak (E-value above 1e-6), the CDR3 was missing, or the read contained stop codons, out-of-frame junctions, or ambiguous translated residues. V3J clonotypes were defined as sequences sharing the same inferred V gene, J gene, and CDR3 amino acid sequence. Percentage overlap between repertoires was computed as shared unique clonotypes divided by the size of the smaller repertoire. Three approaches were used to assess repertoire richness: RTK rarefaction, the Chao1 estimator, and Recon v2.1 estimates of unobserved clonotypes. Generation probabilities for all TCRbeta clonotypes obtained by the gDNA method from a handful of donors were computed using OLGA. As stored in TCRdb, this immuneACCESS dataset retains in-frame rearrangements with V and J assigned. A fraction of the clones does not appear; measured against another copy, unresolved V genes explain less than half of the discrepancy, and the remainder lacks a known reason. V and J calls and clone size are given by that table; D and trimming were obtained from the DNA. Within this sample are over a million clones, with 78% of them counted one time only. The ten biggest clones cover under 0.65% of the sample.

The source material was memory CD4+ T cells from PBMCs. The cell subset or site label for this specimen denotes: CD45RA-negative fraction. This sequence originates from a man between 18 and 35 years old in good health. Some clones in this sample may be carry-over from other donors' samples. The rearranged chain carries TRBV5-6 and TRBJ2-1; there is no confident call for the D gene. The nucleotides are TGTGCCAGCAGCTTTTTCAGCGACTCCTACAATGAGCAGTTCTTC. Its translation reads: CASSFFSDSYNEQFF.